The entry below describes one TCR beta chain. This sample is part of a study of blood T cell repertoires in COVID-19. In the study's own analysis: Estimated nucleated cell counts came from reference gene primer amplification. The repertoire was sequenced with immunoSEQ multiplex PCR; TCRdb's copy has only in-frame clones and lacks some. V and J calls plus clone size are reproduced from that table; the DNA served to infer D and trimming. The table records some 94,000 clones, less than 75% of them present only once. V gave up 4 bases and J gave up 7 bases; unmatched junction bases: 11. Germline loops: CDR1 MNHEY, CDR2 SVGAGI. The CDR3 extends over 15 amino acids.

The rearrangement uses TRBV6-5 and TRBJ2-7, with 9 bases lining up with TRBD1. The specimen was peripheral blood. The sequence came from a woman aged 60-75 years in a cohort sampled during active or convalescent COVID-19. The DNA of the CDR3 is TGTGCCAGCAGTTCCGCCGGGACAGGGTCTCGAGAGCAGTACTTC. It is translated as CASSSAGTGSREQYF.